This entry features one T cell receptor beta chain sequence. The second PCR ran about 6 to 12 cycles with a sample-barcoded 5' primer and J-beta primers. From the 5' RACE reads, TCRdb called clonotypes with MiXCR, one entry per CDR3 protein. This table holds roughly 930,000 distinct CDR3 sequences, about 48% found once. This sample was included in a study of blood T cells in healthy people across ages. In germline, CDR1 is DFQATT, CDR2 SNEGSKA (reference sequence). J gave up 2 bases and V 3 bases, and 6 bases lay outside the gene matches. The length of the CDR3 is 15 residues. This TCR was sampled from a man younger than 45 in good health. The chain employs TRBV20-1 and TRBJ2-7; 11 nucleotides agree with TRBD2. Sequencing was performed on blood. CDR3 sequence (DNA): TGCAGTGCTAGCGCTAGCGGGGGGATAACCTACGAGCAGTACTTC. It translates to CSASASGGITYEQYF.